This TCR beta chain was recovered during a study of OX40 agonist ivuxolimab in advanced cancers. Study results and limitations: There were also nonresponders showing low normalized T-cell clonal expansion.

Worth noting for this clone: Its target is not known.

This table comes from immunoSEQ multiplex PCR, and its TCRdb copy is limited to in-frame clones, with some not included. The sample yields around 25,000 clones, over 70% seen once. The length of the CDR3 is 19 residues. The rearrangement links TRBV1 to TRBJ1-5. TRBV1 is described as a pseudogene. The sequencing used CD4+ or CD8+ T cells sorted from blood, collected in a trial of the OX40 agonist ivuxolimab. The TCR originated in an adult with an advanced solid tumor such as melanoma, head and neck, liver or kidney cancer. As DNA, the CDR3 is TGCACCAGCAGCCAAAGGGTTCCAACAGGGTGCCGGGGGTATCAGCCCCAGCATTTT. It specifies CTSSQRVPTGCRGYQPQHF.